The 18 T cell receptor beta chains reported below all come from one sample, sequenced in a study of T cell repertoires in cytomegalovirus infection. TCRdb analysed the reads with MiXCR anew, one entry per CDR3 protein. In the table there are fewer than 650,000 distinct CDR3 sequences, approximately 40% of which are singletons. These receptors' targets are unknown. Specimen: cultured PBMCs, collected from culture after CMV antigen stimulation. These receptors all stem from a human donor in good health (CMV status not recorded). Some clones in this sample may be carry-over from other donors' samples.

V gene TRBV20-1 combines with J gene TRBJ2-2; TRBD2 aligns across 13 bases. Germline lookup yields CDR1 DFQATT and CDR2 SNEGSKA (reference sequence). CDR3 length: 15 amino acids. V shed 3 bases, J shed 7 bases, and the junction held 5 bases outside the gene matches. The DNA for the CDR3 is TGCAGTGCTAGGGGGACTAGCGGGGCTGTCGGGGAGCTGTTTTTT. Its translation: CSARGTSGAVGELFF.

The chain couples TRBV10-3 to TRBJ1-2; D call uncertain. The CDR3 runs to 11 residues. The ends were cut back, 3 bases at V and 7 bases at J, with 6 bases in the middle. CDR1 is ENHRY, CDR2 SYGVKD, per germline. The CDR3 sequence: CAISELLGYTF. The CDR3 DNA reads TGTGCCATCAGTGAATTGCTTGGCTACACCTTC.

This clonotype came up a few times. The J gene is TRBJ2-7, the V gene TRBV7-2; D is possibly TRBD2 (7 bases). V was pared by 5 bases and J by 4 bases, with 18 bases between. This CDR3 region has 15 residues. Germline CDR1 reads SGHTA; CDR2 reads FQGNSA. The CDR3 coding sequence is TGTGCCAGCAGCAAGGGGGGGAGAGGGTCATACGAGCAGTACTTC. It specifies CASSKGGRGSYEQYF.

The V call is TRBV12-3 or TRBV12-4, the J call TRBJ2-5, with TRBD2 matching over 8 bases. Trimming removed 5 bases from V and 4 bases from J; junction bases left unmatched: 9. The CDR3 loop spans 15 amino acids. DNA for the CDR3: TGTGCCAGCAGTACCGCCACTAGCGGTGTAGAGACCCAGTACTTC. It yields the protein CASSTATSGVETQYF.

In nucleotides, the CDR3 is TGTGCCAGCAGCTTAGCCCCCCCCATTTTGGAGCAGTACTTC. Translation gives CASSLAPPILEQYF. V gene TRBV7-9 combines with J gene TRBJ2-7; D not resolved. The CDR3 length is 14 residues. Germline CDR1 and CDR2: SEHNR and FQNEAQ (reference sequence). Trimming took off 0 bases at V and 7 bases at J, with 13 bases between the two ends.

This clonotype was found many times. J is TRBJ2-2 and V is TRBV7-8; 9 bases fit TRBD1. The CDR3 has 17 residues. Germline V gene data show CDR1 as SGHVS and CDR2 as FQNEAQ. V dropped 5 bases and J dropped 4; count of bases not matched to a gene: 11. CDR3 nucleotide sequence: TGTGCCAGCAGCCTCGATCTCCCGGGACAGGGCACCGGGGAGCTGTTTTTT. It codes for CASSLDLPGQGTGELFF.

This clonotype was observed many times. The chain combines TRBV7-2 with TRBJ2-2; the match to TRBD2 covers 11 bases. V lost 2 bases and J lost 4; bases outside the gene matches: 9. The CDR3 runs 18 residues. Per germline, CDR1 SGHTA and CDR2 FQGNSA. Here the CDR3 DNA reads TGTGCCAGCAGCTTAAGCCCCCCACTAGCGGGGGCCACCGGGGAGCTGTTTTTT. It specifies CASSLSPPLAGATGELFF.

V usage is TRBV7-6 and J usage is TRBJ2-1, with 8 bases matching TRBD1. The V and J ends lost 0 bases and 2 bases, in that order; junction bases with no gene match: 3. The CDR3 runs to 16 residues. CDR1 and CDR2 (germline): SGHVS, FNYEAQ. The DNA of the CDR3 is TGTGCCAGCAGCTTAGCCCGGACAGGGACCTACAATGAGCAGTTCTTC. Amino acid sequence: CASSLARTGTYNEQFF.

This clonotype was seen a few times. The chain has TRBV20-1 and TRBJ2-3, with 7 bases identical to TRBD1. The ends lost 5 bases at V and 8 bases at J; junction bases unmatched: 19. The CDR3 loop spans 16 amino acids. The V gene's germline CDR1 is DFQATT and CDR2 SNEGSKA (reference sequence). CDR3 coding DNA: TGCAGTGCTGACCGGGGCCCAGGGGGTGGGTTCGGTACGCAGTATTTT. This sequence encodes CSADRGPGGGFGTQYF.

This chain uses TRBV7-2 with TRBJ2-1, with D perhaps TRBD1 (6 bases). V was shortened by 3 bases and J by 10 bases, with 16 bases between the two germline ends. CDR1 and CDR2 (germline): SGHTA, FQGNSA. The CDR3 has 14 amino acids. The CDR3 DNA is TGTGCCAGCAGCTTTGGGGGCGGTTCCAGGGAGCAGTTCTTC. Its translation: CASSFGGGSREQFF.

This clonotype was observed a few times. This chain connects TRBV7-8 to TRBJ1-1; D is possibly TRBD1 (6 bases). This CDR3 has 15 residues. Germline values: CDR1 SGHVS, CDR2 FQNEAQ. V lost 6 bases to trimming and J lost 4 bases, with 18 bases between them. CDR3: CASRRDWVQGTEAFF. The CDR3 coding sequence is TGTGCCAGCAGGCGAGACTGGGTACAGGGCACTGAAGCTTTCTTT.

This clonotype was seen a few times. The rearrangement links TRBV11-2 to TRBJ2-6; no clear D. This CDR3 is 13 amino acids long. V was shortened by 6 bases and J by 1 base, with 4 bases between the two germline ends. From germline, CDR1 is SGHAT and CDR2 FQNNGV. CDR3 sequence: CASRTSGANVLTF. CDR3 nucleotides: TGTGCCAGCAGGACTTCTGGGGCCAACGTCCTGACTTTC.

This clonotype was seen once. The CDR3 DNA reads as TGTGCCAGCTCACCGACGACAGGGCTGGATGATGAGCAGTTCTTC. Translation gives CASSPTTGLDDEQFF. The V gene is TRBV18, the J gene TRBJ2-1, with 7 bases aligning to TRBD1. The CDR3 has 15 amino acids. Germline lookup yields CDR1 KGHSH and CDR2 LQKENI. Germline trimming cut 3 bases from V and 8 bases from J; bases unmatched to any gene: 10. Together with reference TRBV18 and TRBJ2-1, the CDR3 gives the full variable domain: NAGVMQNPRHLVRRRGQEARLRCSPMKGHSHVYWYRQLPEEGLKFMVYLQKENIIDESGMPKERFSAEFPKEGPSILRIQQVVRGDSAAYFCASSPTTGLDDEQFFGPGTRLTVL.

In this sample, this clonotype turned up many times. The J gene is TRBJ2-7, the V gene TRBV7-2, with 9 bases aligning to TRBD1. Germline-derived CDR1 and CDR2 are SGHTA and FQGNSA. This CDR3 region has 14 residues. V gave up 4 bases and J gave up 4 bases; unmatched junction bases: 5. The CDR3 DNA is TGTGCCAGCAGCTCGGACAGGGGTACTTACGAGCAGTACTTC. This translates into CASSSDRGTYEQYF.

This clonotype was detected a few times. The genes are TRBV12-3 or TRBV12-4 and TRBJ2-3; 9 bases are shared with TRBD2. This CDR3 contains 16 residues. V shed 5 bases and J 0 bases; nucleotides not matched to a gene: 6. CDR3 loop: CASSLGTSYSTDTQYF. The CDR3 DNA reads TGTGCCAGCAGTCTTGGGACTAGCTACAGCACAGATACGCAGTATTTT.

This clonotype has just one count. The V gene is TRBV6-2 or TRBV6-3, the J gene TRBJ1-1; no firm D call. Germline V gene sequence: CDR1 MNHEY, CDR2 SVGEGT. V lost 4 bases to trimming and J lost 6 bases, with 15 bases between them. CDR3 size: 14 residues. In nucleotides, the CDR3 is TGTGCCAGCAGTTCCACGGAAAGACGCGCTGAAGCTTTCTTT. It translates to CASSSTERRAEAFF.

This clonotype came up many times. The CDR3 region is CASSRRVLAGIQETQYF. CDR3 DNA sequence: TGTGCCAGCAGCAGAAGGGTTCTAGCGGGGATACAAGAGACCCAGTACTTC. V and J are TRBV6-1 and TRBJ2-5, with TRBD2 matching 9 bases. The junction had 13 bases not matched to a gene; V was cut back by 6 bases and J by 2 bases. This CDR3 contains 17 residues. Germline CDR1 and CDR2: MNHNS and SASEGT.

The rearrangement links TRBV10-3 to TRBJ2-5; D may be TRBD2 (7 bases). Per the germline V gene, CDR1 is ENHRY and CDR2 is SYGVKD. The CDR3 is 16 amino acids. Trimming cost V 4 bases and J 3 bases, with 18 bases left between them. CDR3 region: CAISGVLRGAKETQYF. For the CDR3, the DNA is TGTGCCATCAGTGGCGTCCTCCGGGGGGCCAAAGAGACCCAGTACTTC.